Following are 9 T cell receptor beta chains from one sample sequenced in a study of CD8+ T cells in alopecia areata. Extraction and reverse transcription of RNA yielded cDNA as the sequencing template. Here immunoSEQ multiplex PCR was the method, and the copy in TCRdb shows in-frame clones only, minus some. The sample lists 200,000 to 250,000 clones; more than 60% were seen once. As to treatment: oral pan-JAK inhibitor, 5-10 mg twice daily. The sequencing used CD4+ T cells sorted from blood, collected around week 44, from a patient treated with tofacitinib. These receptor sequences come from a human donor with alopecia areata.

This clone was detected once. The genes are TRBV5-1 and TRBJ2-4; D is undetermined. Germline V gene data show CDR1 as SGHRS and CDR2 as YFSETQ. The length of the CDR3 is 12 residues. V lost 6 bases to trimming and J lost 5 bases, with 9 bases between them. The CDR3 nucleotides read TGCGCCAGCATGGGCCAGGAAAACATTCAGTACTTC. Translation gives CASMGQENIQYF.

The rearrangement joins TRBV5-6 to TRBJ1-2; 8 bases match TRBD1. Per germline, CDR1 SGHDT and CDR2 YYEEEE. The CDR3 spans 13 residues. V dropped 3 bases and J dropped 7; count of bases not matched to a gene: 5. The CDR3 is CASSYGQGGGYTF. For the CDR3, the DNA is TGTGCCAGCAGCTACGGACAGGGAGGTGGCTACACCTTC.

J is TRBJ2-2 and V is TRBV6-1; D call uncertain. The V gene's germline CDR1 is MNHNS and CDR2 SASEGT. This CDR3 contains 14 residues. Deletions cut 4 bases from V and 1 base from J, with 7 bases between. Here the CDR3 DNA reads TGTGCCAGCAGTGCAAACAGGAACACCGGGGAGCTGTTTTTT. Translated: CASSANRNTGELFF.

The CDR3 bases are TGTGCCAGCAGTTTGGGACAGGGGACCTTTGAGCAGTTCTTC. It codes for CASSLGQGTFEQFF. This chain links TRBV28 with TRBJ2-1; 10 bases map to TRBD1. The CDR3 spans 14 residues. In germline, CDR1 is MDHEN, CDR2 SYDVKM. The trim removed 3 bases at V and 9 bases at J, leaving 5 bases unmatched.

This sequence joins TRBV7-7 and TRBJ2-2; no clear D. Per germline, CDR1 SSHAT and CDR2 FNYEAQ (reference sequence). The CDR3 extends over 13 amino acids. V was shortened by 5 bases and J by 4 bases, with 8 bases between the two germline ends. As DNA, the CDR3 is TGTGCCAGCAGCCAGAGACCCACCGGGGAGCTGTTTTTT. Residues: CASSQRPTGELFF.

In its sample, this clone was seen once. The rearrangement links TRBV7-8 to TRBJ1-5, with a possible D match to TRBD1 (6 bases). Germline values: CDR1 SGHVS, CDR2 FQNEAQ. Trimming pared 0 bases from V and 3 bases from J, leaving 9 bases between. The CDR3 covers 15 residues. The CDR3 reads CASSLAGQDNQPQHF. CDR3 nucleotides: TGTGCCAGCAGCTTAGCGGGACAAGACAATCAGCCCCAGCATTTT.

The chain carries TRBV14 and TRBJ1-4; D ambiguous. Trimming removed 3 bases from V and 7 bases from J, with 9 bases in between. The length of the CDR3 is 13 residues. Germline CDR1 reads SGHDN; CDR2 reads FVKESK. CDR3 DNA: TGTGCCAGCAGCCAGATCCAAAGTGAAAAACTGTTTTTT. Protein sequence: CASSQIQSEKLFF.

The chain uses TRBV7-3 and TRBJ2-1; 8 bases align to TRBD1. In germline, CDR1 is SGHTA, CDR2 FQGTGA. The ends lost 5 bases at V and 10 bases at J; junction bases unmatched: 16. The CDR3 has 16 amino acids. Here the CDR3 DNA reads TGTGCCAGCAGCCCGACAGCCGGGACAGGTCTTAAGGAGCAGTTCTTC. This codes for CASSPTAGTGLKEQFF.

Comments on this clone: This sample includes further DNA sequences coding for the same CDR3. The chain links TRBV29-1 to TRBJ1-1, with D possibly matching TRBD1 (6 bases). Trimming cost V 2 bases and J 6 bases, with 10 bases left between them. The CDR3 sequence is 12 residues long. Germline CDR1 SQVTM, CDR2 ANQGSEA. The CDR3 is CSVERGGAEAFF. The CDR3 nucleotides read TGCAGCGTTGAAAGGGGGGGCGCTGAAGCTTTCTTT.